The 20 T cell receptor beta chains listed next were all sequenced from one sample in a study of vaccination effects on CD4 cells after COVID-19. Sequencing followed a ViraFEST assay step that expanded antigen-specific CD4+ T cells with viral peptide pools. Scientists isolated CD4+ T cells after a roughly nine-day culture period ended. BNT162b2 vaccine or mRNA-1273 vaccine was given to participants in two doses. The table came from immunoSEQ multiplex PCR; TCRdb's copy has only in-frame clones and leaves some out. The sample holds approximately 78,000 clones, approximately 82% seen once. Their cognate antigens are unknown. The sample in question was CD4+ T cells from PBMCs cultured with HCoV-229E spike peptides, obtained after COVID-19 vaccination. These receptors were obtained from a human donor who received a COVID-19 vaccine.

The V and J genes are TRBV6-5 and TRBJ1-1; D possibly corresponds to TRBD1 (5 bases). The CDR3 spans 13 residues. CDR1 and CDR2 from the germline V gene are MNHEY and SVGAGI. With 2 bases removed from V and 5 bases from J, the gap between germline ends came to 9 bases. The CDR3 loop reads CASSYERGTEAFF. CDR3 DNA sequence: TGTGCCAGCAGTTACGAGAGGGGAACTGAAGCTTTCTTT.

The rearrangement uses TRBV7-2 and TRBJ1-1; D not certain. V gave up 3 bases and J gave up 4 bases, with 15 bases separating them. The CDR3 loop spans 15 amino acids. Looked up from germline, CDR1 is SGHTA and CDR2 is FQGNSA. The CDR3 DNA reads TGTGCCAGCAGCTTTACGACCTTATCGGCCACTGAAGCTTTCTTT. It translates to CASSFTTLSATEAFF.

V and J are TRBV19 and TRBJ1-6, with D possibly being TRBD1 (6 bases). The CDR3 is 16 residues long. Germline values: CDR1 LNHDA, CDR2 SQIVND (reference sequence). V dropped 3 bases and J dropped 9 bases, with 18 bases sitting between them. The CDR3 here is CASSIAKQGRLSPLHF. The CDR3 DNA sequence: TGTGCCAGTAGTATTGCAAAACAGGGCCGACTTTCACCCCTCCACTTT.

The V gene is TRBV20-1, the J gene TRBJ2-4; either TRBD1 or TRBD2 may fit D (5 bases each). Germline CDR1 reads DFQATT; CDR2 reads SNEGSKA (reference sequence). Trimming took 3 bases from V and 3 from J, leaving 12 bases between them. The CDR3 contains 14 residues. The CDR3 DNA reads as TGCAGTGCTAGTACGGGGCCGGACAAAAACATTCAGTACTTC. Its protein is CSASTGPDKNIQYF.

The J gene is TRBJ2-3, the V gene TRBV5-6; TRBD2 might be the D (5 bases). CDR3 length: 16 residues. Germline lookup yields CDR1 SGHDT and CDR2 YYEEEE. V shed 3 bases and J shed 0 bases, with 14 bases lying between them. CDR3 DNA sequence: TGTGCCAGCAGCTACCGGACTGGATTGAGCACAGATACGCAGTATTTT. This gives the protein CASSYRTGLSTDTQYF.

This clone was observed a single time. The chain joins TRBV5-1 to TRBJ1-1, with 7 bases that match TRBD1. J was trimmed by 1 base and V by 4 bases; bases with no gene match: 4. CDR1 is SGHRS, CDR2 YFSETQ, per germline. The CDR3 consists of 14 residues. The CDR3: CASSQGVGNTEAFF. CDR3 nucleotide sequence: TGCGCCAGCAGCCAGGGGGTCGGGAACACTGAAGCTTTCTTT.

This CDR3 is CASSLGARSYEQYV. The CDR3 DNA follows: TGTGCCAGCAGCTTAGGGGCCAGATCCTACGAGCAGTACGTC. V is TRBV7-9 and J is TRBJ2-7; D is uncertain. The CDR3 totals 14 residues. Trimming removed 1 base from V and 1 base from J, with 8 bases in between. Germline-derived CDR1 and CDR2 are SEHNR and FQNEAQ (reference sequence).

The chain employs TRBV29-1 and TRBJ1-4; no clear D. The CDR3 totals 13 residues. Germline CDR1 is SQVTM and CDR2 is ANQGSEA. V lost 5 bases and J 1 base, leaving 8 bases between the germline ends. This chain's CDR3 is CSVLGLTNEKLFF. DNA for the CDR3: TGCAGCGTTCTGGGGTTAACTAATGAAAAACTGTTTTTT.

A remark on this clone: Other DNA sequences from this sample encode an identical CDR3 as well. This chain connects TRBV19 to TRBJ2-1, with D possibly being TRBD1 or TRBD2 (6 bases each). The CDR3 is 14 amino acids. Germline V gene sequence: CDR1 LNHDA, CDR2 SQIVND (reference sequence). Trimming took off 4 bases at V and 1 base at J, with 8 bases between the two ends. This CDR3 reads CASSRGASYNEQFF. CDR3 nucleotide sequence: TGTGCCAGTAGTAGGGGGGCGTCCTACAATGAGCAGTTCTTC.

V gene TRBV28 combines with J gene TRBJ1-1, with D uncertain. Germline CDR1 reads MDHEN; CDR2 reads SYDVKM. The CDR3 contains 13 residues. With 10 bases removed from V and 0 bases from J, the gap between germline ends came to 12 bases. The CDR3 sequence: CATLEALNTEAFF. In DNA, the CDR3 is TGTGCCACCTTAGAGGCTCTGAACACTGAAGCTTTCTTT.

The J gene is TRBJ2-5, the V gene TRBV30; TRBD2 aligns across 12 bases. Germline V gene data show CDR1 as GTSNPN and CDR2 as SVGIG (reference sequence). Trimming removed 4 bases from V and 7 bases from J; junction bases left unmatched: 4. The CDR3 runs to 13 residues. The DNA for the CDR3 is TGTGCCTGGACTAGCGGGGGGGCCCGGACCCAGTACTTC. It codes for CAWTSGGARTQYF. The entire variable domain, with the rest obtained from reference TRBV30 and TRBJ2-5, is as follows: SQTIHQWPATLVQPVGSPLSLECTVEGTSNPNLYWYRQAAGRGLQLLFYSVGIGQISSEVPQNLSASRPQDRQFILSSKKLLLSDSGFYLCAWTSGGARTQYFGPGTRLLVL.

The genes are TRBV30 and TRBJ1-6, with D maybe TRBD1 (5 bases). Trimming stripped 1 base from V and 5 bases from J, with 18 bases between. Germline assignment: CDR1 GTSNPN and CDR2 SVGIG (reference sequence). This CDR3 has 17 amino acids. The CDR3 DNA is TGTGCCTGGAGTGAGGACTGGGGGAAGTTTGATAATTCACCCCTCCACTTT. It specifies CAWSEDWGKFDNSPLHF.

The V call is TRBV9, the J call TRBJ2-3; D is uncertain. The V gene's germline CDR1 is SGDLS and CDR2 YYNGEE. The CDR3 runs to 13 residues. Trimming took off 4 bases at V and 2 bases at J, with 8 bases between the two ends. The DNA for the CDR3 is TGTGCCAGCAGCCCTAAGATCACAGATACGCAGTATTTT. Encoded protein: CASSPKITDTQYF.

This chain uses TRBV5-8 with TRBJ2-6; D gene ambiguous. The V end was cut by 5 bases, the J end by 0 bases, with 9 bases between. Germline V gene lookup returns CDR1 SGHTS and CDR2 YDEGEE. The CDR3 is made up of 15 amino acids. In DNA form, the CDR3 reads TGTGCCAGCAGTTTCCTGAGCTCTGGGGCCAACGTCCTGACTTTC. This translates into CASSFLSSGANVLTF.

This clone was counted a few times. This rearrangement joins TRBV3-1 (or the pseudogene TRBV3-2) to TRBJ2-1; 15 bases line up with TRBD2. The germline V gene has CDR1 LGHDT and CDR2 YNNKEL (reference sequence). J was trimmed by 4 bases and V by 6 bases; bases with no gene match: 4. The CDR3 totals 16 residues. The CDR3 DNA is TGTGCCAGCAGTTACGGGACTAGCGGGGGGTACAATGAGCAGTTCTTC. Protein sequence: CASSYGTSGGYNEQFF.

DNA of the CDR3: TGCGCCAGCAGCTCTCTTGGACTGGACCATGGCTACACCTTC. The encoded protein is CASSSLGLDHGYTF. The genes are TRBV5-1 and TRBJ1-2; D ambiguous. Germline CDR1 and CDR2: SGHRS and YFSETQ. The CDR3 loop spans 14 amino acids. Trimming removed 3 bases at V and 6 bases at J, with 15 bases between.

A single count supports this clone. This chain links TRBV9 with TRBJ1-5; possibly TRBD1 for D (6 bases). The V gene's germline CDR1 is SGDLS and CDR2 YYNGEE. The V end lost 3 bases, the J end lost 3 bases, and 10 bases lay between the germline ends. The CDR3 runs to 14 residues. For the CDR3, the DNA is TGTGCCAGCAGCGGGGGGGGGCACAATCAGCCCCAGCATTTT. It codes for CASSGGGHNQPQHF.

The V gene is TRBV6-6, the J gene TRBJ1-4; D possibly corresponds to TRBD1 (6 bases). The germline V gene has CDR1 MNHNY and CDR2 SVGAGI (reference sequence). V lost 7 bases to trimming and J lost 4 bases, with 13 bases between them. This CDR3 has 14 amino acids. The CDR3 here is CASNQGRGNEKLFF. The DNA for the CDR3 is TGTGCCAGCAATCAAGGCAGGGGTAATGAAAAACTGTTTTTT.

The gene calls are TRBV7-2 and TRBJ1-1; D might be TRBD1 (6 bases). Germline assignment: CDR1 SGHTA and CDR2 FQGNSA. V was clipped by 4 bases and J by 3 bases, with 18 bases between them. This CDR3 has 16 residues. CDR3 sequence (DNA): TGTGCCAGCAGCTCAAGCGCCGGGGGGCCCTACACTGAAGCTTTCTTT. It is translated as CASSSSAGGPYTEAFF.

The rearrangement links TRBV12-3 or TRBV12-4 to TRBJ2-3; D unclear. CDR3 length: 12 amino acids. Trimming shortened V by 2 bases and J by 4 bases, and 4 bases separated the two germline ends. This chain's CDR3 is CASSLTADTQYF. In nucleotides, the CDR3 is TGTGCCAGCAGTTTAACGGCAGATACGCAGTATTTT.